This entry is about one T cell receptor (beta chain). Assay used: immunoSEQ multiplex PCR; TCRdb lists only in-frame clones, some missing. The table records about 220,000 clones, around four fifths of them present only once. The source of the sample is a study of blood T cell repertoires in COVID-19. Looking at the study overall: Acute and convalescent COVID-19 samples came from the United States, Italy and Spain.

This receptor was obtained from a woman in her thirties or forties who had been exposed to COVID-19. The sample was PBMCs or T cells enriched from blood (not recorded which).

The CDR3 region has the DNA TGTGCCAGTAAAGGTAGAGGGCTCCACGAGCAGTACTTC. This translates into CASKGRGLHEQYF. V usage is TRBV19 and J usage is TRBJ2-7, with a possible D match to TRBD2 (5 bases). The V end lost 7 bases, the J end lost 5 bases, and 15 bases lay between the germline ends. Germline V gene data show CDR1 as LNHDA and CDR2 as SQIVND (reference sequence). The CDR3 is 13 amino acids.